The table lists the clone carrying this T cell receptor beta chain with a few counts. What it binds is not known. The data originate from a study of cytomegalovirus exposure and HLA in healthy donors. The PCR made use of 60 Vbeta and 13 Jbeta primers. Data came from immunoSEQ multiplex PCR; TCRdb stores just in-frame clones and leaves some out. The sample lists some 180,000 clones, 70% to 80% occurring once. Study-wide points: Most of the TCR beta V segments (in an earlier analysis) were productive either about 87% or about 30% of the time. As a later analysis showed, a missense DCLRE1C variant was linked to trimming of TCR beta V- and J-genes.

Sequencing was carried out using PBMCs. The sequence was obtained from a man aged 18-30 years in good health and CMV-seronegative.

The CDR3 DNA is TGTGCCAGCAGTCCCCTCGGGACTAGCAGACCAGATACGCAGTATTTT. Translating gives CASSPLGTSRPDTQYF. The rearrangement joins TRBV28 to TRBJ2-3; 9 bases map to TRBD2. CDR3 length: 16 amino acids. Germline CDR1 MDHEN, CDR2 SYDVKM. V shed 5 bases, J shed 4 bases, and the junction held 10 bases outside the gene matches.